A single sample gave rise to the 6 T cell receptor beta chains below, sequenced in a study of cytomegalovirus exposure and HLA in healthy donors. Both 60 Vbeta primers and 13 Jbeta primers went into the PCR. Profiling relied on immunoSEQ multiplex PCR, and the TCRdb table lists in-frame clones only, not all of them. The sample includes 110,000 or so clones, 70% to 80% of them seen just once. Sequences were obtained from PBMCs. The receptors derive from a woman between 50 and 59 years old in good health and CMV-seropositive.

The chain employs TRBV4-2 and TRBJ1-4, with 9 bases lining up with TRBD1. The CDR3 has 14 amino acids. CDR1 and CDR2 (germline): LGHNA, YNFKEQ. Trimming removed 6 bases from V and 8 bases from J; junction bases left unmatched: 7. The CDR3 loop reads CASRAGTGREKLFF. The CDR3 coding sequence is TGTGCCAGCAGGGCCGGGACAGGGAGGGAAAAACTGTTTTTT.

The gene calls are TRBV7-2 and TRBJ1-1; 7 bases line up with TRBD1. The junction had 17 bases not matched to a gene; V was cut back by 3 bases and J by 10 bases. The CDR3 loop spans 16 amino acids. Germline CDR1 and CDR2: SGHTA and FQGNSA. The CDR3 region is CASSFTSGTALVGAFF. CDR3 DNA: TGTGCCAGCAGCTTCACCTCCGGGACAGCCCTCGTCGGAGCTTTCTTT. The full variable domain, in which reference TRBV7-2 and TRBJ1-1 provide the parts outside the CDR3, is GAGVSQSPSNKVTEKGKDVELRCDPISGHTALYWYRQSLGQGLEFLIYFQGNSAPDKSGLPSDRFSAERTGGSVSTLTIQRTQQEDSAVYLCASSFTSGTALVGAFFGQGTRLTVV.

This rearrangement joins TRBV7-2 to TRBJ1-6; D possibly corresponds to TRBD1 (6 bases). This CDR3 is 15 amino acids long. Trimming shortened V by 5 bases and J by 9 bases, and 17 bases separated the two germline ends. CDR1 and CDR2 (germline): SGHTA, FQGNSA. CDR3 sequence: CASSPSKGVGSPLHF. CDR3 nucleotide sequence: TGTGCCAGCAGCCCATCCAAGGGGGTTGGTTCACCCCTCCACTTT.

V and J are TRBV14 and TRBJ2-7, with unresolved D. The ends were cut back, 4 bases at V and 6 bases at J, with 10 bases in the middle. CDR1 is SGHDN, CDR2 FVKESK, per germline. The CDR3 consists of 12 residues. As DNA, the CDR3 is TGTGCCAGCAGCCTCCTAGACCTCGAGCAGTACTTC. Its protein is CASSLLDLEQYF.

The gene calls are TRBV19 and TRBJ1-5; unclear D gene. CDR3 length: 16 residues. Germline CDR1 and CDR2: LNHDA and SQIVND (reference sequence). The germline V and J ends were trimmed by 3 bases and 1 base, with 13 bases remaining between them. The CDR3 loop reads CASSISGIWSNQPQHF. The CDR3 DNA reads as TGTGCCAGTAGTATCTCGGGGATTTGGAGCAATCAGCCCCAGCATTTT. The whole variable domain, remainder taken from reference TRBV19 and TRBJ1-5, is DGGITQSPKYLFRKEGQNVTLSCEQNLNHDAMYWYRQDPGQGLRLIYYSQIVNDFQKGDIAEGYSVSREKKESFPLTVTSAQKNPTAFYLCASSISGIWSNQPQHFGDGTRLSIL.

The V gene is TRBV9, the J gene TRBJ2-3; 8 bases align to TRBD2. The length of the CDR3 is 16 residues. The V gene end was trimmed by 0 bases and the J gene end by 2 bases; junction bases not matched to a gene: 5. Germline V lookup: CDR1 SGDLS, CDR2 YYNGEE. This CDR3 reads CASSVDLAGITDTQYF. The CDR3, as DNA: TGTGCCAGCAGCGTAGACCTAGCGGGCATCACAGATACGCAGTATTTT.